This T cell receptor (beta chain) was profiled in a study of T cell responses to AZD1222 COVID-19 vaccine. Germline CDR1 SGDLS, CDR2 YYNGEE. The CDR3 loop spans 15 amino acids. V lost 0 bases to trimming and J lost 2 bases, with 9 bases between them. TCRdb keeps only in-frame clones here, not all; method: immunoSEQ multiplex PCR. Of some 100,000 clones listed, around 84% are singletons. Second doses were pooled across both intervals (about 4 or about 12 weeks). The V and J genes are TRBV9 and TRBJ2-1, with D maybe TRBD1 (6 bases). This TCR was recovered from an adult who received the AZD1222 COVID-19 vaccine. Sequences were derived from peripheral blood, sampled 28 days after the second AZD1222 dose. The CDR3 loop reads CASSVDQGTYNEQFF. Here the CDR3 DNA reads TGTGCCAGCAGCGTAGATCAGGGGACCTACAATGAGCAGTTCTTC.